This T cell receptor (beta chain) was sequenced during a study of blood T cell repertoires in COVID-19. Source study methods: Amplification of reference gene primers was used by the study to estimate nucleated cell counts. Profiled with immunoSEQ multiplex PCR; TCRdb holds only in-frame clones, not every one. V, J and clone size are taken as reported in that table, and D and trimming were inferred from the DNA itself. In the table there are roughly 250,000 clones, roughly four fifths of which are singletons. Trimming took 3 bases from V and 2 from J, leaving 8 bases between them. CDR3 length equals 13 residues. CDR1 and CDR2 (germline): SGHNT, YYREEE (reference sequence).

This receptor was identified in a woman aged 70 to 79 with acute or convalescent COVID-19. Material: peripheral blood. This chain uses TRBV5-4 with TRBJ1-1, with no clear D. The CDR3 loop is CASSYDSNTEAFF. CDR3 nucleotides: TGTGCCAGCAGCTACGATAGTAACACTGAAGCTTTCTTT. The whole variable domain, filled in from reference TRBV5-4 and TRBJ1-1, reads ETGVTQSPTHLIKTRGQQVTLRCSSQSGHNTVSWYQQALGQGPQFIFQYYREEENGRGNFPPRFSGLQFPNYSSELNVNALELDDSALYLCASSYDSNTEAFFGQGTRLTVV.